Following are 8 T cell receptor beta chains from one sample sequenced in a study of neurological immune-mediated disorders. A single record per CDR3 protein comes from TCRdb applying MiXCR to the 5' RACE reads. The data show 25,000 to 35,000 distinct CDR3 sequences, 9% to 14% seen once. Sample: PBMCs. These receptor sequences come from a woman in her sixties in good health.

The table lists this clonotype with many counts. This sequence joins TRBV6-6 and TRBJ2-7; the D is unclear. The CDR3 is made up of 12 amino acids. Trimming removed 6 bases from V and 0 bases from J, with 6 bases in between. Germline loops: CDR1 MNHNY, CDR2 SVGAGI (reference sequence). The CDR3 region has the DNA TGTGCCAGCAGCCGGGTCTCCTACGAGCAGTACTTC. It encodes CASSRVSYEQYF.

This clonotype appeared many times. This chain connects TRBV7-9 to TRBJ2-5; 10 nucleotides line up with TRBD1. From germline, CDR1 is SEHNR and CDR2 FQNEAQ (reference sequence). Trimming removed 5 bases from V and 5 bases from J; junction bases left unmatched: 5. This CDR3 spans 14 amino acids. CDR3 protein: CASSGGTGAETQYF. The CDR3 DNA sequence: TGTGCCAGCAGCGGTGGGACAGGGGCCGAGACCCAGTACTTC.

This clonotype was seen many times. CDR3 in amino acids: CAIRSGGPNEQFF. The CDR3 coding sequence is TGTGCCATCCGCTCGGGGGGGCCCAATGAGCAGTTCTTC. The gene calls are TRBV10-3 and TRBJ2-1; 8 bases fit TRBD2. Germline loops: CDR1 ENHRY, CDR2 SYGVKD. The CDR3 is 13 amino acids. The J segment lost 6 bases and the V segment lost 8 bases, leaving 6 bases of the junction unmatched.

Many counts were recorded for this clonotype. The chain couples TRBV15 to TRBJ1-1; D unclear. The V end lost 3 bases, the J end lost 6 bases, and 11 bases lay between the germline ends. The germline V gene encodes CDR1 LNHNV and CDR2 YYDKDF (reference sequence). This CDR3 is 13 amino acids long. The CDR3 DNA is TGTGCCACCAGCAGTACCAGAACCGCTGAAGCTTTCTTT. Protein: CATSSTRTAEAFF.

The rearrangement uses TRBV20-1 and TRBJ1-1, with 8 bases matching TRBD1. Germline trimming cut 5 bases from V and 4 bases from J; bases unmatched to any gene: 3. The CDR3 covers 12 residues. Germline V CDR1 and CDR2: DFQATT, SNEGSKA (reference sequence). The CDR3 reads CSARTGGTEAFF. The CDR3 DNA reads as TGCAGTGCTCGCACAGGGGGCACTGAAGCTTTCTTT.

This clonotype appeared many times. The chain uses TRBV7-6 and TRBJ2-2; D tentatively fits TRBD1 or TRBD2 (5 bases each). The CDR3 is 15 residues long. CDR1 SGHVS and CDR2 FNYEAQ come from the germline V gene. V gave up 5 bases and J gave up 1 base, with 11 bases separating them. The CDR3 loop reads CASSVGPMNTGELFF. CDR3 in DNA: TGTGCCAGCAGCGTGGGACCAATGAACACCGGGGAGCTGTTTTTT.

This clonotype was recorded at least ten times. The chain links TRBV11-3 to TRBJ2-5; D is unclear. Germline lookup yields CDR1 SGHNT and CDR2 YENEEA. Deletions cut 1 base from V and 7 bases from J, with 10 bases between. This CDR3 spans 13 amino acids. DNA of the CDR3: TGTGCCAGCAGCTTAGGCTTCGAAGGGACCCAGTACTTC. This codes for CASSLGFEGTQYF. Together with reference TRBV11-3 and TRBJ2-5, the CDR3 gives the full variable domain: EAGVVQSPRYKIIEKKQPVAFWCNPISGHNTLYWYLQNLGQGPELLIRYENEEAVDDSQLPKDRFSAERLKGVDSTLKIQPAELGDSAVYLCASSLGFEGTQYFGPGTRLLVL.

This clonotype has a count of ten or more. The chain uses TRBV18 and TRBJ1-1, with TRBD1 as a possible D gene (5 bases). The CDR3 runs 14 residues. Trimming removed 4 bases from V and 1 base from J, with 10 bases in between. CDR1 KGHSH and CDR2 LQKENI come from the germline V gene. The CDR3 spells CASSLGRTNTEAFF. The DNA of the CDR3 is TGTGCCAGCTCACTGGGGCGGACGAACACTGAAGCTTTCTTT.